This T cell receptor (beta chain) was recovered during a study of sequential checkpoint blockade in melanoma. The wider study: Patients were randomized 1:1 to nivolumab-then-ipilimumab or ipilimumab-then-nivolumab first-line.

The CDR3 runs 14 residues. V was pared by 0 bases and J by 6 bases, with 8 bases between. Germline loops: CDR1 MNHEY, CDR2 SMNVEV (reference sequence). Using immunoSEQ multiplex PCR, the repertoire was profiled, and TCRdb retains in-frame clones only, with some absent. The table includes about 21,000 clones, around 75% detected once. Treatment: randomized to nivolumab then ipilimumab (arm A) or the reverse (arm B). None of the patients previously received DNA-damaging chemotherapy. Sorted cells were live CD3+CD8+, lacking CD19 and CD56, from PBMCs. The chain is built from TRBV27 and TRBJ2-2, with a weak D call TRBD2 (5 bases). The sequences come from CD8+ T cells sorted from blood (inferred from file names), collected from a patient given nivolumab and ipilimumab in sequence. The sequence came from a human donor with melanoma. The CDR3 spells CASSLSMGAGELFF. The CDR3, as DNA: TGTGCCAGCAGTTTATCGATGGGAGCCGGGGAGCTGTTTTTT.